This TCR beta chain is from a study of cytomegalovirus exposure and HLA in healthy donors (dated by TCRdb to about 2017). For the wider study: In an earlier analysis of approximately 640 of the donors, 276 Gb of sequence data and 95 million to 130 million unique TCR beta sequences from about 180 million T cells were reported. A later genetic analysis used genome-wide SNP genotypes for about 60% of the roughly 700 donors, treating that subset as a discovery cohort. The later analysis used no new phenotypic data to find candidate immune exposures, relying instead on TCR beta sequences and their occurrence across donors. Along with the approximately 700-subject first cohort, a separate validation cohort of over a hundred different subjects was used. Among the roughly 400 genotyped donors, around 81% belonged to the genetic ancestry cluster associated with self-reported Caucasian donors. Because of strong linkage in the cohort, four to six DR-DQ haplotypes were treated as single units for association and clustering. An earlier analysis of 500 to 650 of the donors applied high-throughput TCR beta sequencing to assess whether each TCR beta V gene segment acted as functional or pseudogenic. Across under 500 genotyped donors of the cohort, an average of roughly 230,000 unique TCR beta nucleotide sequences per donor were sequenced, and 15% to 20% of those sequences were non-productive. Alongside the repertoire data, information on donor age, sex, ethnicity and CMV serostatus was compiled. An early release covering 550 to 700 HLA-typed donors comprised about 320 gigabases of sequencing data and about 90 million unique TCR sequences. The study was designed to test whether signatures of past pathogen exposure could be identified by cataloging public T cell receptors. Both class I and class II loci were covered by HLA typing, at four-digit resolution. A later analysis re-analyzed previously published TCR beta repertoires from approximately 670 donors and added high-resolution HLA genotyping to study TCR occurrence patterns. The number of typed donors differed by locus: roughly 620-640 for A, B, C, DRB1 and DQB1; approximately 520 for DQA1; over 600 for DPA1; and about 450 for DPB1. The study used immunosequencing to profile the T cell repertoires of 670 or so subjects and linked those repertoires to cytomegalovirus serostatus. All discovery cohort repertoires had been generated on a single sequencing platform. To predict cytomegalovirus infection status, the study combined high-throughput TCR immunosequencing, statistical association of individual TCRs with disease status, and machine learning.

Library generation was performed with the immunoSEQ multiplex PCR assay. For the multiplex PCR, a mixture combining 60 forward primers for TCR Vbeta segments and 13 reverse primers for TCR Jbeta segments was used. The CDR3 region of rearranged TCR beta genes was amplified from genomic DNA with a multiplex PCR assay. The amplified TCR beta libraries were sequenced on the Illumina HiSeq System as 87-base-pair reads. Concerning the study's data processing: In a later analysis, roughly 80 million unique TCR beta chains were counted across the approximately 640 repertoires, and roughly 11 million of these chains were shared by at least two donors. Raw reads were error-corrected and collapsed into unique sequences with a nearest-neighbor algorithm that merged closely related sequences to remove PCR and sequencing errors. Alignment of CDR3 sequences to IMGT reference sequences was used to assign V, D and J gene segments. For a sequence to be retained, a match of at least six nucleotides to both a V gene segment and a J gene segment was required. Rearrangements were called productive when the CDR3 lacked stop codons and stayed in frame with V and J; all others were non-productive. Following IMGT convention, CDR3 was defined as the stretch from the second conserved V-encoded cysteine to the conserved J-encoded phenylalanine. In an earlier analysis of more than 550 of the donors, sequences lacking an unambiguous match to a single V gene segment were excluded. In an earlier analysis of a few hundred of the donors, a V segment was called functional when productive rearrangements were above 56.7%, and segregating when the standard deviation between donors exceeded 5%. A statistical classification framework was developed to diagnose cytomegalovirus status using the catalog of TCR beta chain sequences. In a later analysis, V and J genes were assigned by comparing TCR nucleotide sequences against IMGT/GENE-DB human TR gene sequences. In a later analysis, CDR3 sequences and most-parsimonious VDJ recombination scenarios were assigned using the TCRdist pipeline. In a later analysis, every TCR beta chain was defined by the combination of its CDR3 amino acid sequence and its V-gene family, and reads without a unique V-gene family were dropped. To address suspected cross-contamination and a sequencing artifact, a later analysis removed 592 highly shared, low-generation-probability nucleotide sequences. For each public chain, a later analysis derived a clonal expansion index from normalized ranks of inferred template counts within each repertoire. In a later analysis, generation probabilities were computed using a VDJ recombination model fitted to out-of-frame rearrangements, and the results were checked against IGoR. In a later analysis, hypergeometric tests were used to score TCR-TCR, TCR-HLA and TCR-CMV co-occurrence, with a repertoire-size bias correction applied to TCR pairs. A later analysis estimated false discovery rates by permuting HLA or CMV assignments 20 times. A later analysis grouped co-occurring TCRs with DBSCAN, adding TCRdist sequence similarity when clustering within HLA-allele-positive subsets. Repertoires with fewer than 30,000 or more than 120,000 public chains were left out of co-occurrence clustering, as were about 5 repertoires with anomalous nucleotide sharing. The immuneACCESS repertoire file appears here via TCRdb, limited to in-frame rearrangements. These files lack a portion of the clones; in checked studies, under half of the deficit traces to unresolved V genes, and the cause of the others is not known. That table gives V, J and clone size, and the DNA gave D and trimming. The sample yields around 69,000 clones; roughly two thirds were counted once. The top ten clones comprise roughly 7.2% of the sample.

Notes on this clone: The target of this receptor is not known. The record has no base qualities; no much larger clone is one base away.

General conclusions and limits of the study: Broadly in line with IMGT annotations, most TCR beta V segments showed up in productive rearrangements about 87% or about 30% of the time in an earlier analysis of 587 of the donors. Linkage disequilibrium might explain the correlated functional status among segregating V segments, but an unknown experimental factor could not be ruled out. This cohort had only TCR beta chains sequenced, and the lack of alpha or paired-chain data limited which features could be detected. A few of the identified cytomegalovirus-associated TCR beta chains were confirmed in vitro to be specific for cytomegalovirus antigens. A later genetic analysis reported fewer N-insertions in productive TCRs among donors in an Asian-associated ancestry cluster than the roughly 720-donor mean. A further reported finding was that TCR beta sequences accurately predicted the HLA-A and HLA-B alleles for most subjects in the first cohort. In a later genetic analysis, a missense DCLRE1C variant was associated with V-gene and J-gene trimming of TCR beta chains, and the association was replicated in an independent cohort. In a later analysis, several top co-occurrence clusters were reported to appear linked to parvovirus B19, influenza, CMV and Epstein-Barr virus. In a later analysis, 16,951 TCR beta sequences were associated with specific HLA alleles at a false discovery rate of 0.05. Compared with equally common non-associated chains, HLA-associated TCR beta chains in a later analysis were more clonally expanded and had lower generation probabilities. Assigning TCR associations to individual alleles was difficult when HLA alleles, especially DR and DQ, strongly co-occurred. The only immune exposure information available for the cohort was CMV serostatus. Because HLA typing was missing for some donors at each locus, association tests included only the typed subset. The study gave a list of some 150 TCR beta chains associated with cytomegalovirus. A cluster of highly shared sequence variants was judged likely to be a technical artifact of the sequencing pipeline. Most TCR sequences were observed very rarely across donors, whereas some public TCRs were present in many individuals. According to the authors, the approach could potentially be generalized to other disease states and immunological phenotypes. In a later analysis, most CMV-associated TCR beta chains were found to appear HLA-restricted, with HLA associations seemingly driven largely by CMV exposure. Some IMGT-functional V segments, including TRBV6-2 and TRBV6-3, could not be distinguished by the 87-base-pair reads and were therefore excluded. According to a later analysis, TCR association rates differed among HLA loci, with DRB1 alleles showing the most associated TCRs and HLA-C alleles showing the fewest. Sequencing depth was assumed to be roughly uniform across donors in the presence/absence analyses, though that assumption may not hold. Because counts were too low, more than 15 rarely observed V segments, including chromosome 9 orphons, were left out of the earlier analysis of 587 of the donors. In both the original and validation cohorts, the classifier was reported to diagnose cytomegalovirus status with high specificity and sensitivity.

The cohort was made up of 500 to 850 healthy bone marrow donors. Cohort members were all nominally healthy when sampled, although unrecorded immune exposures were likely present. The donor was CMV seropositive and was included in the group of about 290 seropositive cohort members. Every donor gave a peripheral blood sample, and the peripheral blood mononuclear cells from that sample were used for TCR beta sequencing. The Qiagen DNeasy Blood Extraction Kit was used to extract genomic DNA from the blood cell samples. The CDR3 sequence holds 17 residues, the cysteine and phenylalanine included. Just CDR3 DNA is preserved here, 51 bases in frame from base 1. A distance of 21 bases separates the germline ends of V and J, which lose 4 bases and 4 bases respectively. In the germline V gene (reference sequence), CDR1 corresponds to SEHNR and CDR2 to FQNEAQ.

Sequencing was carried out using PBMCs. This TCR was sampled from a man in his forties in good health and CMV-seropositive. Rearrangement joined TRBV7-9 to TRBJ2-3, and TRBD2 may be the D gene, going by 5 matching bases. For the CDR3, the sequence is CASSSLGGQSPPDTQYF. In nucleotide form, the sequence is TGTGCCAGCAGCTCCCTAGGCGGGCAGTCTCCCCCAGATACGCAGTATTTT.